Each of the 22 T cell receptor beta chains below was sequenced from the same sample in a study of blood T cell repertoires in COVID-19. Sequenced by immunoSEQ multiplex PCR; TCRdb stores in-frame clones only, minus some. Counted here are under 30,000 clones, 86% occurring once; the ten biggest clones make up about a sixth. Sequenced sample: peripheral blood. The receptors were sampled from a human donor with acute or convalescent COVID-19. The donor label of this sample is uncertain.

The chain carries TRBV10-3 and TRBJ2-4; TRBD2 is a possible D gene (5 bases). The V and J ends lost 2 bases and 1 base respectively, with 15 bases between them. CDR3 length equals 17 residues. The V gene's germline CDR1 is ENHRY and CDR2 SYGVKD. The CDR3 sequence is CAISEAQTTGAKNIQYF. CDR3 DNA: TGTGCCATCAGTGAGGCGCAGACTACCGGGGCCAAAAACATTCAGTACTTC.

This clone showed up just once. The chain has TRBV6-5 and TRBJ2-7, with TRBD2 matching 11 bases. There are 13 residues in the CDR3. Germline CDR1 reads MNHEY; CDR2 reads SVGAGI. With 6 bases clipped from V and 9 bases from J, the junction kept 7 bases outside the gene matches. CDR3 sequence reads: CASRTSGNPAQYF. Written as DNA, the CDR3 is TGTGCCAGCAGGACTAGCGGGAATCCGGCGCAGTACTTC.

This clone was seen a few times. This chain links TRBV18 with TRBJ1-5; 10 bases line up with TRBD1. Germline CDR1 reads KGHSH; CDR2 reads LQKENI. The CDR3 is made up of 16 amino acids. With 3 bases clipped from V and 5 bases from J, the junction kept 7 bases outside the gene matches. The CDR3 is CASSPRDRGGDQPQHF. CDR3 nucleotide sequence: TGTGCCAGCTCACCCCGGGACAGGGGAGGAGATCAGCCCCAGCATTTT.

V and J are TRBV3-1 (or the pseudogene TRBV3-2) and TRBJ1-1; D call uncertain. The CDR3 runs to 14 residues. Trimming removed 5 bases from V and 5 bases from J, with 15 bases in between. The germline V gene encodes CDR1 LGHDT and CDR2 YNNKEL (reference sequence). The CDR3 here is CASSSVPAGTEAFF. CDR3 sequence (DNA): TGTGCCAGCAGCTCGGTGCCGGCGGGGACTGAAGCTTTCTTT.

This chain links TRBV6-1 with TRBJ2-4; D may be TRBD1 (6 bases). Trimming pared 3 bases from V and 5 bases from J, leaving 17 bases between. CDR3 length: 16 residues. Germline-derived CDR1 and CDR2 are MNHNS and SASEGT. The CDR3 spells CASSDMRGRGQNIQYF. CDR3 in DNA: TGTGCCAGCAGTGACATGAGGGGCAGGGGACAAAACATTCAGTACTTC.

The V gene is TRBV18, the J gene TRBJ1-5, with D maybe TRBD1 (5 bases). CDR1 and CDR2 (germline): KGHSH, LQKENI. The V end lost 2 bases, the J end lost 6 bases, and 8 bases lay between the germline ends. The CDR3 contains 13 residues. The CDR3 nucleotides are TGTGCCAGCTCACCAGGCCAGGGTCAGCCCCAGCATTTT. Translation gives CASSPGQGQPQHF.

This chain connects TRBV5-1 to TRBJ2-1; 7 nucleotides match TRBD2. Germline-derived CDR1 and CDR2 are SGHRS and YFSETQ. V trimming: 2 bases; J trimming: 6 bases; junction bases outside the gene matches: 5. The CDR3 consists of 14 residues. As DNA, the CDR3 is TGCGCCAGCAGCTTCCAAGGGACTACCAATGAGCAGTTCTTC. Protein sequence: CASSFQGTTNEQFF.

The rearrangement joins TRBV7-2 to TRBJ2-1; D might be TRBD1 (6 bases). This CDR3 region has 15 residues. Between the trimmed V and J ends, which lost 4 bases and 6 bases, there was a span of 16 bases. Germline CDR1 and CDR2: SGHTA and FQGNSA. The CDR3 nucleotides are TGTGCCAGCAGCTCCTTCAGGGGTTCAGGCAATGAGCAGTTCTTC. It codes for CASSSFRGSGNEQFF.

By sample fraction, this clone is medium-sized. This chain uses TRBV11-2 with TRBJ2-7; 8 nucleotides align to TRBD1. Germline CDR1 is SGHAT and CDR2 is FQNNGV. Trimming took 1 base from V and 6 from J; bases not matched to a gene: 2. This CDR3 is 13 amino acids long. The CDR3 protein is CASSLGQGSEQYF. CDR3 nucleotide sequence: TGTGCCAGCAGCTTAGGACAGGGGAGCGAGCAGTACTTC.

This rearrangement joins TRBV18 to TRBJ1-1; D remains ambiguous. Per germline, CDR1 KGHSH and CDR2 LQKENI. The CDR3 length is 11 residues. V was pared by 3 bases and J by 5 bases, with 4 bases between. In DNA form, the CDR3 reads TGTGCCAGCTCACCTTCAACTGAAGCTTTCTTT. Protein: CASSPSTEAFF.

The V and J genes are TRBV5-6 and TRBJ1-2; tentative D call: TRBD1 (6 bases). This CDR3 contains 14 residues. Trimming took 4 bases from V and 5 from J, leaving 15 bases between them. Looked up from germline, CDR1 is SGHDT and CDR2 is YYEEEE. The CDR3 loop is CASSQDSQGYGYTF. The CDR3 DNA follows: TGTGCCAGCAGCCAGGACAGCCAAGGATATGGCTACACCTTC.

The chain joins TRBV7-3 to TRBJ2-1; 11 nucleotides line up with TRBD1. Looked up from germline, CDR1 is SGHTA and CDR2 is FQGTGA. The CDR3 covers 15 residues. V lost 6 bases and J lost 7; bases outside the gene matches: 8. CDR3 sequence: CASSWGQGELNEQFF. The CDR3, as DNA: TGTGCCAGCAGTTGGGGACAGGGGGAATTGAATGAGCAGTTCTTC.

The rearrangement links TRBV2 to TRBJ1-2; D gene ambiguous. The germline V and J ends were trimmed by 5 bases and 3 bases, with 13 bases remaining between them. The CDR3 runs to 14 residues. The germline V gene encodes CDR1 SNHLY and CDR2 FYNNEI. CDR3 region: CASSPTRVDYGYTF. The CDR3 DNA is TGTGCCAGCAGTCCGACCCGGGTAGACTATGGCTACACCTTC.

The CDR3 coding sequence is TGTGCCAGCAGCTTAGCGACTAGCCTTACGAACACCGGGGAGCTGTTTTTT. It encodes CASSLATSLTNTGELFF. The rearrangement links TRBV7-2 to TRBJ2-2, with TRBD2 matching over 7 bases. The V gene end was trimmed by 0 bases and the J gene end by 0 bases; junction bases not matched to a gene: 4. The CDR3 contains 17 residues. Germline V CDR1 and CDR2: SGHTA, FQGNSA. Based on the CDR3 plus reference TRBV7-2 and TRBJ2-2, the full variable domain is GAGVSQSPSNKVTEKGKDVELRCDPISGHTALYWYRQSLGQGLEFLIYFQGNSAPDKSGLPSDRFSAERTGGSVSTLTIQRTQQEDSAVYLCASSLATSLTNTGELFFGEGSRLTVL.

V is TRBV29-1 and J is TRBJ2-1; 9 nucleotides agree with TRBD2. The CDR3 length is 15 residues. The V and J ends lost 4 bases and 0 bases, in that order; junction bases with no gene match: 4. CDR1 SQVTM and CDR2 ANQGSEA come from the germline V gene. DNA of the CDR3: TGCAGCGTTGGTTCAGCGGGAGGCTCCTACAATGAGCAGTTCTTC. It is translated as CSVGSAGGSYNEQFF.

The rearrangement links TRBV25-1 to TRBJ1-1; possible D gene TRBD1, 6 bases. The CDR3 sequence is 13 residues long. Trimming shortened V by 7 bases and J by 0 bases, and 9 bases separated the two germline ends. Germline V gene lookup returns CDR1 MGHDK and CDR2 SYGVNS. CDR3 protein: CASINRVNTEAFF. The CDR3 DNA reads as TGTGCCAGCATTAACAGGGTGAACACTGAAGCTTTCTTT. The full variable domain, with the rest looked up from reference TRBV25-1 and TRBJ1-1, is EADIYQTPRYLVIGTGKKITLECSQTMGHDKMYWYQQDPGMELHLIHYSYGVNSTEKGDLSSESTVSRIRTEHFPLTLESARPSHTSQYLCASINRVNTEAFFGQGTRLTVV.

The J gene is TRBJ1-2, the V gene TRBV5-1; the D gene is possibly TRBD1 (6 bases). The CDR3 consists of 13 residues. Trimming left V 2 bases short and J 8 bases short, with 13 bases between. The germline V gene has CDR1 SGHRS and CDR2 YFSETQ. CDR3: CASSLQGSNGYTF. The CDR3 region has the DNA TGCGCCAGCAGCTTACAGGGTTCTAACGGCTACACCTTC.

The rearrangement joins TRBV7-9 to TRBJ1-1, with unresolved D. The V gene's germline CDR1 is SEHNR and CDR2 FQNEAQ (reference sequence). Deletions cut 6 bases from V and 7 bases from J, with 12 bases between. The CDR3 runs to 12 residues. The CDR3 coding sequence is TGTGCCAGCAGACGAGAGGCCAGTGAAGCTTTCTTT. It is translated as CASRREASEAFF.

This rearrangement joins TRBV19 to TRBJ1-3; TRBD1 matches 7 bases. The germline CDR1 and CDR2 sequences are LNHDA and SQIVND (reference sequence). The CDR3 covers 16 residues. With 6 bases clipped from V and 4 bases from J, the junction kept 12 bases outside the gene matches. The CDR3 region is CASRGGPTGAGNTIYF. DNA for the CDR3: TGTGCCAGTAGAGGGGGCCCTACCGGCGCGGGAAACACCATATATTTT.

J is TRBJ2-5 and V is TRBV11-3; D is unclear. V was cut by 3 bases and J by 5 bases, with 10 bases left in between. Looked up from germline, CDR1 is SGHNT and CDR2 is YENEEA. The CDR3 is 13 residues long. The CDR3 here is CASSFTSGETQYF. CDR3 sequence (DNA): TGTGCCAGCAGCTTTACCTCCGGGGAGACCCAGTACTTC.

V and J are TRBV4-1 and TRBJ2-7; 10 bases are a match to TRBD2. Germline CDR1 and CDR2: MGHRA and YSYEKL. With 0 bases clipped from V and 6 bases from J, the junction kept 5 bases outside the gene matches. The CDR3 runs to 15 residues. CDR3 residues: CASSQDEAGGREQYF. The CDR3 DNA reads as TGCGCCAGCAGCCAAGATGAAGCGGGGGGGCGCGAGCAGTACTTC.

The J gene is TRBJ1-4, the V gene TRBV5-4, with D unclear. Germline-derived CDR1 and CDR2 are SGHNT and YYREEE (reference sequence). The germline V and J ends were trimmed by 2 bases and 4 bases, with 9 bases remaining between them. The CDR3 has 14 residues. DNA for the CDR3: TGTGCCAGCAGCTTCGGGTCGGATAATGAAAAACTGTTTTTT. Amino acid sequence: CASSFGSDNEKLFF.